Reported below is one T cell receptor beta chain. Ophthalmopathy patients had Clinical Activity Score at least 3, NOSPECS grade at least 4, duration under 3 months. The investigators amplified TCR beta CDR3 regions from RNA transcripts. Researchers ran a first-round RT-PCR on the TCR CDR3 using the HTBI primer set. TCRdb recomputed calls from the multiplex PCR reads with MiXCR, one row per CDR3 protein. The sample carries 500,000 to 650,000 distinct CDR3 sequences, just under 20% recorded once. The entry originates in a study of T cells in Graves' hyperthyroidism and ophthalmopathy. Per germline, CDR1 MDHEN and CDR2 SYDVKM. The CDR3 totals 16 residues. The V end was cut by 6 bases, the J end by 2 bases, with 17 bases between.

V and J are TRBV28 and TRBJ2-1; a possible D gene is TRBD1 (6 bases). The receptor comes from a man between 40 and 49 years old with Graves' ophthalmopathy. Sequenced: blood. The CDR3 here is CASSQTSGTTYNEQFF. The DNA of the CDR3 is TGTGCCAGCAGCCAGACCTCCGGGACAACCTACAATGAGCAGTTCTTC.